The 13 T cell receptor beta chains in this list originate from one sample, sequenced in a study of technical replicates of blood from several donors. The assay was immunoSEQ multiplex PCR, and TCRdb's table has in-frame clones only and misses some. Of around 80,000 clones listed, roughly 93% are singletons. The sample taken for sequencing was T cells isolated from PBMCs. These receptors were obtained from a human donor in good health.

This sequence joins TRBV28 and TRBJ2-7; TRBD1 might be the D (5 bases). Germline V CDR1 and CDR2: MDHEN, SYDVKM. This CDR3 has 13 residues. Trimming took off 0 bases at V and 3 bases at J, with 6 bases between the two ends. CDR3 protein: CASSLWDNYEQYF. The CDR3 nucleotides are TGTGCCAGCAGTTTATGGGACAACTACGAGCAGTACTTC.

The count of this clone is one. The genes are TRBV9 and TRBJ2-6; D gene unclear. Deletions cut 3 bases from V and 4 bases from J, with 8 bases between. The CDR3 spans 14 residues. The germline gives CDR1 SGDLS, CDR2 YYNGEE. The CDR3 loop reads CASSAPTGANVLTF. In DNA, the CDR3 is TGTGCCAGCAGCGCTCCTACGGGGGCCAACGTCCTGACTTTC.

The chain carries TRBV10-2 and TRBJ1-1; possible D gene TRBD1, 5 bases. V was pared by 1 base and J by 3 bases, with 9 bases between. Per the germline V gene, CDR1 is WSHSY and CDR2 is SAAADI. This CDR3 contains 14 residues. CDR3 nucleotide sequence: TGCGCCAGCAGTGAGTACAGGAGGGACACTGAAGCTTTCTTT. Its protein product is CASSEYRRDTEAFF.

V gene TRBV29-1 combines with J gene TRBJ1-2; D not resolved. This CDR3 contains 14 residues. Germline loops: CDR1 SQVTM, CDR2 ANQGSEA. Trimming removed 8 bases from V and 3 bases from J, with 19 bases in between. CDR3 sequence (DNA): TGCAGCTGTGGCACCTGGAATGACTACTATGGCTACACCTTC. Protein product: CSCGTWNDYYGYTF.

The CDR3 DNA follows: TGTGCCAGCTCGCCCAGACTCTACGAGCAGTACTTC. Protein: CASSPRLYEQYF. The rearrangement joins TRBV2 to TRBJ2-7; no firm D call. Germline V CDR1 and CDR2: SNHLY, FYNNEI. The CDR3 is made up of 12 amino acids. V was cut by 8 bases and J by 3 bases, with 11 bases left in between.

The chain has TRBV7-8 and TRBJ2-3; D is perhaps TRBD2 (5 bases). Germline-derived CDR1 and CDR2 are SGHVS and FQNEAQ. There are 14 residues in the CDR3. The V gene lost 1 base and the J gene lost 2 bases, with 7 bases spanning the gap. The CDR3, as DNA: TGTGCCAGCAGCTTAGGAGGGAACACAGATACGCAGTATTTT. This gives the protein CASSLGGNTDTQYF.

This chain connects TRBV6-6 to TRBJ2-5; the match to TRBD1 covers 7 bases. Germline V gene lookup returns CDR1 MNHNY and CDR2 SVGAGI (reference sequence). J lost 5 bases, V lost 6 bases, and 12 bases had no gene match. The CDR3 loop spans 15 amino acids. Here the CDR3 DNA reads TGTGCCAGCAGGGGCTGGACAGGTGGCCAGGAGACCCAGTACTTC. Translation gives CASRGWTGGQETQYF.

This clone was detected only a few times. The chain links TRBV6-6 to TRBJ1-1; D remains unclear. Trimming took off 6 bases at V and 1 base at J, with 6 bases between the two ends. The CDR3 contains 12 residues. CDR1 is MNHNY and CDR2 is SVGAGI in the germline V gene (reference sequence). The CDR3 sequence: CASSTRNTEAFF. CDR3 nucleotides: TGTGCCAGCAGCACAAGGAACACTGAAGCTTTCTTT.

This chain joins TRBV7-9 and TRBJ1-2; the D is unclear. Trimming cost V 3 bases and J 3 bases, with 8 bases left between them. Germline V gives CDR1 SEHNR, CDR2 FQNEAQ (reference sequence). This CDR3 is built from 13 residues. The CDR3 nucleotides read TGTGCCAGCAGCTTTGAAGCGGACTATGGCTACACCTTC. This translates into CASSFEADYGYTF.

This clone was observed a single time. V gene TRBV6-6 combines with J gene TRBJ1-1; D not certain. This CDR3 is built from 12 residues. V was clipped by 6 bases and J by 0 bases, with 5 bases between them. Germline lookup yields CDR1 MNHNY and CDR2 SVGAGI (reference sequence). CDR3 sequence reads: CASRQMNTEAFF. CDR3 in DNA: TGTGCCAGCAGGCAGATGAACACTGAAGCTTTCTTT.

This rearrangement joins TRBV19 to TRBJ1-5; D perhaps matches TRBD1 (6 bases). Deletions cut 5 bases from V and 0 bases from J, with 17 bases between. Germline V lookup: CDR1 LNHDA, CDR2 SQIVND (reference sequence). The CDR3 totals 17 residues. This CDR3 reads CASSGGRGDYSNQPQHF. In nucleotides, the CDR3 is TGTGCCAGTAGTGGAGGCAGGGGAGATTATAGCAATCAGCCCCAGCATTTT.

The chain joins TRBV11-2 to TRBJ1-2; 8 nucleotides line up with TRBD1. The germline V gene has CDR1 SGHAT and CDR2 FQNNGV. This CDR3 is built from 13 residues. Losses at the gene ends were 5 bases for V and 6 bases for J; bases not matched to a gene: 5. CDR3 sequence (DNA): TGTGCCAGCAGCCGGACAGGGAATAATGGCTACACCTTC. Translation: CASSRTGNNGYTF. Looking up the rest from reference TRBV11-2 and TRBJ1-2 gives the full variable domain: EAGVAQSPRYKIIEKRQSVAFWCNPISGHATLYWYQQILGQGPKLLIQFQNNGVVDDSQLPKDRFSAERLKGVDSTLKIQPAKLEDSAVYLCASSRTGNNGYTFGSGTRLTVV.

The chain uses TRBV30 and TRBJ1-4; D call uncertain. V dropped 0 bases and J dropped 7 bases, with 15 bases sitting between them. CDR3 size: 15 residues. Germline lookup yields CDR1 GTSNPN and CDR2 SVGIG (reference sequence). The CDR3: CAWSVLTVNPEKLFF. The CDR3 nucleotides are TGTGCCTGGAGTGTCTTAACAGTCAATCCTGAAAAACTGTTTTTT.